Below, 18 T cell receptor beta chains from the same sample are listed, as sequenced in a study of T cell changes during pregnancy in multiple sclerosis. Clones were sequenced by immunoSEQ multiplex PCR, and TCRdb holds only the in-frame ones, with some missing. The sample includes some 19,000 clones, about 90% of them seen just once. The material sequenced was CD8+ T cells from peripheral blood mononuclear cells, taken after pregnancy. The origin of the receptors is a female donor in good health, enrolled as a control in a pregnancy study.

This chain connects TRBV9 to TRBJ1-2; tentative D call: TRBD1 (6 bases). CDR3 length equals 14 residues. Per germline, CDR1 SGDLS and CDR2 YYNGEE. V lost 4 bases to trimming and J lost 4 bases, with 14 bases between them. CDR3 DNA: TGTGCCAGCAGCCCTCGGACAGCACTCTATGGCTACACCTTC. It yields the protein CASSPRTALYGYTF.

This chain joins TRBV4-3 and TRBJ1-5; maybe TRBD1 (6 bases). Deletions cut 0 bases from V and 7 bases from J, with 10 bases between. The germline V gene encodes CDR1 LGHNA and CDR2 YSLEER. The CDR3 contains 14 residues. The CDR3 loop reads CASSQDGGQQPQHF. The CDR3 coding sequence is TGCGCCAGCAGCCAAGATGGGGGCCAGCAGCCCCAGCATTTT.

CDR3 nucleotide sequence: TGTGCCAGCAGCTATGCTAGCGGGGAATACAATGAGCAGTTCTTC. It yields the protein CASSYASGEYNEQFF. This chain joins TRBV6-1 and TRBJ2-1; 9 nucleotides align to TRBD2. CDR1 and CDR2 (germline): MNHNS, SASEGT. CDR3 length: 15 amino acids. Trimming at V came to 6 bases and at J to 4 bases, leaving 7 bases not matched to a gene.

The chain combines TRBV29-1 with TRBJ2-2; 9 bases fit TRBD1. J was trimmed by 6 bases and V by 8 bases; bases with no gene match: 10. Germline CDR1 SQVTM, CDR2 ANQGSEA. The CDR3 loop spans 14 amino acids. The CDR3 region is CSFSPGTGSGELFF. CDR3 nucleotide sequence: TGCAGCTTCTCCCCTGGGACAGGGTCCGGGGAGCTGTTTTTT.

V and J are TRBV15 and TRBJ1-4; 9 bases are a match to TRBD1. The CDR3 has 16 amino acids. Unmatched junction bases numbered 3, after V lost 2 bases and J lost 2 bases. The germline gives CDR1 LNHNV, CDR2 YYDKDF (reference sequence). CDR3 in DNA: TGTGCCACCAGCAGACTACAGGGGGCGACTAATGAAAAACTGTTTTTT. This gives the protein CATSRLQGATNEKLFF.

The chain recombines TRBV2 with TRBJ2-7; 12 positions agree with TRBD2. V shed 1 base and J 3 bases; nucleotides not matched to a gene: 1. From germline, CDR1 is SNHLY and CDR2 FYNNEI. The CDR3 consists of 15 residues. CDR3 protein: CASSEGTSGVYEQYF. The CDR3 DNA is TGTGCCAGCAGTGAAGGGACTAGCGGGGTCTACGAGCAGTACTTC.

This clone was observed a few times. This chain joins TRBV2 and TRBJ1-6; no definite D call. The germline V gene has CDR1 SNHLY and CDR2 FYNNEI. This CDR3 spans 11 amino acids. With 4 bases removed from V and 10 bases from J, the gap between germline ends came to 5 bases. Here the CDR3 reads CASSGGSPLHF. CDR3 bases: TGTGCCAGCAGTGGAGGCTCACCCCTCCACTTT.

The rearrangement links TRBV4-3 to TRBJ2-7; 7 bases are shared with TRBD1. V lost 4 bases, J lost 6 bases, and 12 bases stayed unmatched. The V gene's germline CDR1 is LGHNA and CDR2 YSLEER. This CDR3 is built from 15 residues. CDR3: CASSRTGTAVSEQYF. CDR3 nucleotides: TGCGCCAGCAGCCGTACCGGGACAGCTGTAAGCGAGCAGTACTTC.

The table lists this clone with a few counts. This chain connects TRBV6-5 to TRBJ1-1; 8 bases align to TRBD1. V lost 4 bases and J lost 5; bases outside the gene matches: 9. CDR1 and CDR2 from the germline V gene are MNHEY and SVGAGI. The CDR3 length is 15 residues. CDR3 region: CASSSPDRGGTEAFF. Here the CDR3 DNA reads TGTGCCAGCAGTTCCCCCGACAGGGGTGGGACTGAAGCTTTCTTT.

This chain connects TRBV9 to TRBJ2-3; 8 nucleotides align to TRBD2. Per germline, CDR1 SGDLS and CDR2 YYNGEE. Germline trimming cut 7 bases from V and 5 bases from J; bases unmatched to any gene: 6. The CDR3 runs 13 residues. The DNA for the CDR3 is TGTGCCAGCTCAAGCGGGGGAGGAGATACGCAGTATTTT. Residues: CASSSGGGDTQYF.

DNA for the CDR3: TGTGCCAGCAGCTTAATAGATAGCTCCTACAATGAGCAGTTCTTC. Its protein product is CASSLIDSSYNEQFF. V usage is TRBV7-8 and J usage is TRBJ2-1; D not certain. The germline gives CDR1 SGHVS, CDR2 FQNEAQ. Trimming cost V 2 bases and J 0 bases, with 8 bases left between them. The CDR3 extends over 15 amino acids. Together with reference TRBV7-8 and TRBJ2-1, the CDR3 gives the full variable domain: GAGVSQSPRYKVAKRGQDVALRCDPISGHVSLFWYQQALGQGPEFLTYFQNEAQLDKSGLPSDRFFAERPEGSVSTLKIQRTQQEDSAVYLCASSLIDSSYNEQFFGPGTRLTVL.

This chain connects TRBV4-3 to TRBJ2-2; 8 nucleotides align to TRBD1. Trimming at V came to 6 bases and at J to 4 bases, leaving 10 bases not matched to a gene. The CDR3 is 16 residues long. Germline V lookup: CDR1 LGHNA, CDR2 YSLEER. The DNA of the CDR3 is TGCGCCAGCAGTGCGGCAGGGGGCTCGAGCACCGGGGAGCTGTTTTTT. It yields the protein CASSAAGGSSTGELFF.

The chain is built from TRBV7-9 and TRBJ1-1, with TRBD1 matching 7 bases. V lost 4 bases to trimming and J lost 0 bases; unmatched junction nucleotides: 5. The germline gives CDR1 SEHNR, CDR2 FQNEAQ (reference sequence). There are 15 residues in the CDR3. CDR3 in amino acids: CASSSGQLMNTEAFF. The CDR3 DNA reads as TGTGCCAGCAGCTCGGGACAGCTCATGAACACTGAAGCTTTCTTT.

The chain joins TRBV15 to TRBJ1-5, with D perhaps matching TRBD1 (6 bases). In germline, CDR1 is LNHNV, CDR2 YYDKDF (reference sequence). Trimming shortened V by 4 bases and J by 3 bases, and 10 bases separated the two germline ends. The CDR3 spans 14 residues. The CDR3 DNA sequence: TGTGCCACCAGCATCTCAGGGGCCAATCAGCCCCAGCATTTT. Protein sequence: CATSISGANQPQHF. The whole variable domain, filled in from reference TRBV15 and TRBJ1-5, reads DAMVIQNPRYQVTQFGKPVTLSCSQTLNHNVMYWYQQKSSQAPKLLFHYYDKDFNNEADTPDNFQSRRPNTSFCFLDIRSPGLGDTAMYLCATSISGANQPQHFGDGTRLSIL.

The chain has TRBV19 and TRBJ2-1; weak D call: TRBD2 (6 bases). V lost 2 bases, J lost 4 bases, and 18 bases lay in between. This CDR3 has 17 amino acids. Germline-derived CDR1 and CDR2 are LNHDA and SQIVND (reference sequence). The CDR3 DNA sequence: TGTGCCAGTAGTATAAGCGGGCTTTCCATAATGTACAATGAGCAGTTCTTC. Translated: CASSISGLSIMYNEQFF.

CDR3 loop: CASSQAGENTEAFF. The CDR3 DNA follows: TGCGCCAGCAGCCAAGCGGGGGAGAACACTGAAGCTTTCTTT. The gene calls are TRBV4-1 and TRBJ1-1, with D possibly being TRBD1 (5 bases). Trimming pared 1 base from V and 1 base from J, leaving 7 bases between. CDR1 and CDR2 from the germline V gene are MGHRA and YSYEKL. This CDR3 contains 14 residues.

This clone was seen just once. V gene TRBV19 combines with J gene TRBJ2-1, with 7 nucleotides matching TRBD1. With V trimmed by 5 bases and J by 6 bases, 7 bases remained unmatched. This CDR3 is built from 14 residues. Per germline, CDR1 LNHDA and CDR2 SQIVND (reference sequence). The CDR3 DNA is TGTGCCAGTAGTCTTGGGACAGTAGGCAATGAGCAGTTCTTC. Its protein product is CASSLGTVGNEQFF.

This clone was counted a single time. This chain joins TRBV12-5 and TRBJ1-1; 7 nucleotides align to TRBD1. The CDR3 covers 14 residues. V was pared by 0 bases and J by 5 bases, with 3 bases of the junction left unmatched. Germline V CDR1 and CDR2: LGHNT, FRNRAP. The CDR3 DNA is TGTGCTAGTGGTTTGGTACAGGGGAGGACTGAAGCTTTCTTT. Translating gives CASGLVQGRTEAFF.